This T cell receptor beta chain was recorded in a study of T cell changes during pregnancy in multiple sclerosis. TCRdb's copy holds only in-frame clones and misses some; the assay was immunoSEQ multiplex PCR. The sample contains tens of thousands of clones, about 91% of which appear only once. V was pared by 8 bases and J by 2 bases, with 22 bases between. The CDR3 extends over 16 amino acids. Germline lookup yields CDR1 SNHLY and CDR2 FYNNEI. This clone was counted once. This TCR was sampled from a female donor in good health, enrolled as a control in a pregnancy study. This chain joins TRBV2 and TRBJ2-7; D might be TRBD2 (6 bases). Sample: CD4+ T cells from peripheral blood mononuclear cells, taken in the third trimester of pregnancy. The CDR3 DNA follows: TGTGCCAGCTCGGACGAGGGACTTCCCATCGCCTACGAGCAGTACTTC. Protein product: CASSDEGLPIAYEQYF.